The next 17 T cell receptor beta chains were all read from a single sample in a study of early T cells in non-severe SARS-CoV-2 infection. Via MiXCR, TCRdb re-called the 5' RACE reads, giving one row per CDR3 protein. The table lists about 27,000 distinct CDR3 sequences, roughly 3% of them singletons. What was sequenced was whole blood. These receptors all come from an adult who was a healthcare worker with PCR-confirmed SARS-CoV-2 infection or an uninfected control (not recorded which).

This clonotype was seen more than once but under ten times. An end of the junction does not agree with germline; a read error may underlie this. The rearrangement joins TRBV4-1 to TRBJ2-6, with 7 positions matching TRBD1. Germline V gene sequence: CDR1 MGHRA, CDR2 YSYEKL. The CDR3 loop spans 19 amino acids. CDR3 protein: CASSTYPRDSNYGPNVLTF. The CDR3, as DNA: TGCGCCAGCAGTACTTACCCCAGGGACAGTAATTATGGGCCCAACGTCCTGACTTTC.

This clonotype was detected ten times or more. The chain joins TRBV7-9 to TRBJ1-3, with TRBD1 as a possible D gene (5 bases). Between the trimmed V and J ends, which lost 0 bases and 2 bases, there was a span of 17 bases. CDR1 is SEHNR, CDR2 FQNEAQ, per germline (reference sequence). There are 18 residues in the CDR3. CDR3 bases: TGTGCCAGCAGCTTAGCCGGTGGGGACGGTTCTCCTGGAAACACCATATATTTT. As protein: CASSLAGGDGSPGNTIYF.

The chain combines TRBV6-5 with TRBJ1-1, with TRBD1 matching 10 bases. CDR3 length: 14 residues. Looked up from germline, CDR1 is MNHEY and CDR2 is SVGAGI. V trimming: 4 bases; J trimming: 8 bases; junction bases outside the gene matches: 7. CDR3 sequence: CASSWGTGDREAFF. The CDR3 nucleotides are TGTGCCAGCAGTTGGGGGACAGGGGATAGGGAAGCTTTCTTT.

This clonotype has a count of ten or more. This chain joins TRBV19 and TRBJ2-5; D may be TRBD2 (5 bases). The CDR3 extends over 13 amino acids. The germline CDR1 and CDR2 sequences are LNHDA and SQIVND (reference sequence). Trimming shortened V by 5 bases and J by 0 bases, and 7 bases separated the two germline ends. The CDR3 reads CASSRGYQETQYF. Written as DNA, the CDR3 is TGTGCCAGTAGTCGAGGGTACCAAGAGACCCAGTACTTC. The complete variable domain, with remaining parts taken from reference TRBV19 and TRBJ2-5, reads DGGITQSPKYLFRKEGQNVTLSCEQNLNHDAMYWYRQDPGQGLRLIYYSQIVNDFQKGDIAEGYSVSREKKESFPLTVTSAQKNPTAFYLCASSRGYQETQYFGPGTRLLVL.

This clonotype was detected many times. This chain joins TRBV4-1 and TRBJ2-1, with D unclear. Germline assignment: CDR1 MGHRA and CDR2 YSYEKL. The length of the CDR3 is 12 residues. V gave up 3 bases and J gave up 10 bases, with 10 bases separating them. The CDR3 DNA reads TGCGCCAGCAGCCACCCCAGAGGCGAGCAGTTCTTC. Residues: CASSHPRGEQFF.

This clonotype occurred many times. The V gene is TRBV7-3, the J gene TRBJ2-5, with D unclear. The CDR3 loop spans 12 amino acids. The germline V gene has CDR1 SGHTA and CDR2 FQGTGA. V lost 2 bases and J 0 bases, leaving 1 base between the germline ends. CDR3 nucleotides: TGTGCCAGCAGCTTAGACCAAGAGACCCAGTACTTC. Translated, it gives CASSLDQETQYF.

At least ten counts were recorded for this clonotype. The chain has TRBV30 and TRBJ2-5, with D possibly TRBD1 on 6 matching bases. Per the germline V gene, CDR1 is GTSNPN and CDR2 is SVGIG (reference sequence). Deletions cut 2 bases from V and 4 bases from J, with 14 bases between. CDR3 length: 14 residues. The CDR3 spells CAWSPGELGETQYF. Written as DNA, the CDR3 is TGTGCCTGGAGTCCAGGGGAGTTGGGAGAGACCCAGTACTTC.

This clonotype has at least ten counts. CDR3 loop: CAIKTGAGTDTQYF. DNA of the CDR3: TGTGCCATCAAGACAGGGGCTGGCACAGATACGCAGTATTTT. The chain employs TRBV10-3 and TRBJ2-3, with 8 bases identical to TRBD1. The junction had 4 bases not matched to a gene; V was cut back by 7 bases and J by 1 base. The CDR3 is 14 residues long. Germline values: CDR1 ENHRY, CDR2 SYGVKD.

This clonotype has ten or more counts. The chain joins TRBV19 to TRBJ2-5, with TRBD1 identical over 11 bases. The germline gives CDR1 LNHDA, CDR2 SQIVND (reference sequence). V trimming: 5 bases; J trimming: 6 bases; junction bases outside the gene matches: 8. The CDR3 runs 15 residues. The chain's CDR3 is CASSRDRGGLKTQYF. In DNA, the CDR3 is TGTGCCAGTAGTCGGGACAGGGGGGGTTTGAAGACCCAGTACTTC. Full variable domain (remainder filled in from reference TRBV19 and TRBJ2-5): DGGITQSPKYLFRKEGQNVTLSCEQNLNHDAMYWYRQDPGQGLRLIYYSQIVNDFQKGDIAEGYSVSREKKESFPLTVTSAQKNPTAFYLCASSRDRGGLKTQYFGPGTRLLVL.

Ten or more counts support this clonotype. This chain joins TRBV12-3 or TRBV12-4 and TRBJ2-2; TRBD2 might be the D (6 bases). This CDR3 contains 15 residues. Trimming left V 3 bases short and J 0 bases short, with 8 bases between. The CDR3 DNA is TGTGCCAGCAGTTTTGCGGGGACGAACACCGGGGAGCTGTTTTTT. Translating it yields CASSFAGTNTGELFF.

This clonotype was found many times. The V call is TRBV5-1, the J call TRBJ1-2, with D possibly TRBD1 on 5 matching bases. The length of the CDR3 is 13 residues. Looked up from germline, CDR1 is SGHRS and CDR2 is YFSETQ. Trimming cost V 2 bases and J 3 bases, with 8 bases left between them. CDR3 nucleotides: TGCGCCAGCAGCTTCGACAGTTACTATGGCTACACCTTC. Protein sequence: CASSFDSYYGYTF. Filled out from reference TRBV5-1 and TRBJ1-2, the complete variable domain reads KAGVTQTPRYLIKTRGQQVTLSCSPISGHRSVSWYQQTPGQGLQFLFEYFSETQRNKGNFPGRFSGRQFSNSRSEMNVSTLELGDSALYLCASSFDSYYGYTFGSGTRLTVV.

This clonotype is termed medium-sized. This chain links TRBV12-3 or TRBV12-4 with TRBJ1-1; D remains unclear. V dropped 2 bases and J dropped 8 bases, with 9 bases sitting between them. The CDR3 runs 12 residues. CDR3: CASSLRRSEAFF. In DNA, the CDR3 is TGTGCCAGCAGTTTACGGAGGTCGGAAGCTTTCTTT.

The table lists this clonotype with many counts. The chain links TRBV10-2 to TRBJ1-1; D is unclear. V shed 6 bases and J shed 1 base, with 3 bases lying between them. CDR3 length equals 11 residues. The V gene's germline CDR1 is WSHSY and CDR2 SAAADI. As DNA, the CDR3 is TGCGCCAGCAGAGGGAACACTGAAGCTTTCTTT. It translates to CASRGNTEAFF.

This clonotype came up many times. The V call is TRBV27, the J call TRBJ2-2; 7 positions agree with TRBD1. Germline lookup yields CDR1 MNHEY and CDR2 SMNVEV (reference sequence). The CDR3 length is 14 residues. Trimming removed 5 bases from V and 5 bases from J; junction bases left unmatched: 5. Here the CDR3 DNA reads TGTGCCAGCAGTGTCTTACAGGGGACCGGGGAGCTGTTTTTT. It encodes CASSVLQGTGELFF.

The sample holds a few counts of this clonotype. J is TRBJ2-5 and V is TRBV20-1; 8 bases are a match to TRBD1. Germline CDR1 DFQATT, CDR2 SNEGSKA (reference sequence). The CDR3 length is 13 residues. V shed 6 bases, J shed 2 bases, and the junction held 5 bases outside the gene matches. The CDR3 reads CSADGTGQETQYF. The CDR3 region has the DNA TGCAGTGCAGATGGGACAGGACAAGAGACCCAGTACTTC.

This clonotype has at least ten counts. This chain connects TRBV6-1 to TRBJ2-7, with D perhaps being TRBD1 or TRBD2 (5 bases each). Germline-derived CDR1 and CDR2 are MNHNS and SASEGT. The CDR3 runs to 13 residues. V was shortened by 1 base and J by 7 bases, with 11 bases between the two germline ends. CDR3 sequence reads: CASSEGLGTEQYV. The DNA of the CDR3 is TGTGCCAGCAGTGAAGGCCTAGGGACGGAGCAGTACGTC.

This clonotype turned up a few times. This chain links TRBV14 with TRBJ2-3; D unclear. CDR1 SGHDN and CDR2 FVKESK come from the germline V gene. CDR3 length: 14 residues. Trimming stripped 1 base from V and 2 bases from J, with 7 bases between. This CDR3 reads CASSQVPFTDTQYF. CDR3 DNA: TGTGCCAGCAGCCAAGTCCCTTTCACAGATACGCAGTATTTT.